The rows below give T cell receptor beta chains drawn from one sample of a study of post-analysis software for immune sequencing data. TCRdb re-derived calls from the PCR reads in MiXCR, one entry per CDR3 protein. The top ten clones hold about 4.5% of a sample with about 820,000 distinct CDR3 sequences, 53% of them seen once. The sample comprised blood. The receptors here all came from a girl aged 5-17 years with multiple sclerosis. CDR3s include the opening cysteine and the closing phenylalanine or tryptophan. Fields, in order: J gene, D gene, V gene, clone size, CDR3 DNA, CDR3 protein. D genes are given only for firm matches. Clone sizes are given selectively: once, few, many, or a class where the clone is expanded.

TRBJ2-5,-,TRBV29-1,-,TGCAGCGTTGGGGGTCGGCTAGAGACCCAGTACTTC,CSVGGRLETQYF
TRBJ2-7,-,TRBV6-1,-,TGTGCCAGCATTTCCGGGGGCCTATCCTACGAGCAGTACTTC,CASISGGLSYEQYF
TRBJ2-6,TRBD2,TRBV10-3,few,TGTGCCATCGGGGCTAGCGGGAGACGTGGGGCCAACGTCCTGACTTTC,CAIGASGRRGANVLTF
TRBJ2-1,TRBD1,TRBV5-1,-,TGCGCCAGCAGTCTACAGGGGTACGATGAGCAGTTCTTC,CASSLQGYDEQFF
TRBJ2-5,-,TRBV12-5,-,TGTGCTAGTGGTTTGGGACAGTTACAAGAGACCCAGTACTTC,CASGLGQLQETQYF
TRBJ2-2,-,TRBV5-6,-,TGTGCCAGCAGCTTAGGGACTGTATCCCGGGAGCTGTTTTTT,CASSLGTVSRELFF
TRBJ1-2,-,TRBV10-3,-,TGTGCCATCAGTGTTGTAGGGTCTCAGTCAGGCTACACCTTC,CAISVVGSQSGYTF
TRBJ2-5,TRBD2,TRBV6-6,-,TGTGCCAGCAGTTACTCGAAGCTAGCGGGGCTTGAGACCCAGTACTTC,CASSYSKLAGLETQYF
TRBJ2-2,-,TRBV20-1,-,TGCAGTGCCAGGCACGAGAACACCGGGGAGCTGTTTTTT,CSARHENTGELFF
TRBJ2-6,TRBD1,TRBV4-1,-,TGCGCCAGCAGCCAGGCCGGGACAGTGAGCTCTGGGACCAACGTCCTGACTTTC,CASSQAGTVSSGTNVLTF
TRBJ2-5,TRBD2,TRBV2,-,TGTGCCAGCAGTGAACGCGGGGGGGCGACCCAGTACTTC,CASSERGGATQYF
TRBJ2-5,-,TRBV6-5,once,TGTGCCAGCGGACAACCGGGACTTCAAGAGACCCAGTACTTC,CASGQPGLQETQYF
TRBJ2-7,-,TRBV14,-,TGTGCCAGCAGCCATCTAGAGGGGGCCTACGAGCAGTACTTC,CASSHLEGAYEQYF
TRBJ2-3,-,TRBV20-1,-,TGCAGTGCTAGGATCGAACCAGATACGCAGTATTTT,CSARIEPDTQYF
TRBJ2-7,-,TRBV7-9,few,TGTGCCAGCAGCGGTCAGTCATCCCTCTACGAGCAGTACTTC,CASSGQSSLYEQYF
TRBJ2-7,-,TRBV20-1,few,TGCAGTGCTTATTTTGGGGGCTCCTACGAGCAGTACTTC,CSAYFGGSYEQYF
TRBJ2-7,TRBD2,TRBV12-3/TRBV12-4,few,TGTGCCAGCAGGGGGACTGGGCTAGCGGGGAAGGAACAGTACTTC,CASRGTGLAGKEQYF
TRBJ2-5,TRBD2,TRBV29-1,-,TGCAGCGTGGGGAGGGTATCAGGAGAGATCCAGTACTTC,CSVGRVSGEIQYF
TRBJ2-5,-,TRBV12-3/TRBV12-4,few,TGTGCCAGCAGGGGCCCCCCGAGGGACCAAGGGACCCAGTACTTC,CASRGPPRDQGTQYF
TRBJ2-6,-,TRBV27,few,TGTGCCAGCAGTTTATATTTTCGCCTGGTGGATGGGGCCAACGTCCTGACTTTC,CASSLYFRLVDGANVLTF
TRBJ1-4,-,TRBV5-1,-,TGCGCCAGCAGCCCCCCCACCGGGACTAATGAAAAACTGTTTTTT,CASSPPTGTNEKLFF
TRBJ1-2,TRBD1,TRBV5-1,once,TGCGCCAGCAGCTGGGACCCGCAGGGGGCGCGGGGCTACACCTTC,CASSWDPQGARGYTF
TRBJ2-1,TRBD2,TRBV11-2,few,TGTGCCAGCAGCTTAGGACGGGAGGACCCCCATGAGCAGTTCTTC,CASSLGREDPHEQFF
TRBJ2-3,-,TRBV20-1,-,TGCAGTGCCCTACTAGCAGCGGATACGCAGTATTTT,CSALLAADTQYF
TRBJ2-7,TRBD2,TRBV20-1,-,TGCAATGCCCGTCTAGCGGGAGGGCCGTACGAGCAGTACTTC,CNARLAGGPYEQYF
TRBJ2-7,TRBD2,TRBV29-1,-,TGCAGCGCCATCGGGGCGGGAGGTCCCTCCTACGAGCAGTACTTC,CSAIGAGGPSYEQYF
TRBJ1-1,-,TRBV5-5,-,TGTGCCAGCAGCTTGGAAAAACAGCAGGCCACTGAAGCTTTCTTT,CASSLEKQQATEAFF
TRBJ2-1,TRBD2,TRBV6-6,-,TGTGCCAGCAGCCGACTAGCGGTTACGTCCTACAATGAGCAGTTCTTC,CASSRLAVTSYNEQFF
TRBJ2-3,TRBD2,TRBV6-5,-,TGTGCCACCGCCCCTAGCGGGAGGGTAGGAGATACGCAGTATTTT,CATAPSGRVGDTQYF
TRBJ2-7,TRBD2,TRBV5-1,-,TGCGCCAGCAGCCCTAGCGGGAGGGCCGTAAGCGACGAGCAGTACTTC,CASSPSGRAVSDEQYF
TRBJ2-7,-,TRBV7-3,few,TGTGCCAGCAGCGCAGGTCCGAGGGACGGCTACGAGCAGTACTTC,CASSAGPRDGYEQYF
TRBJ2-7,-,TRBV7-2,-,TGTGCCAGCAGCTACGGACTGGCCTCCTACGAGCAGTACTTC,CASSYGLASYEQYF
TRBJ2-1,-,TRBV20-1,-,TGCAGTGCTAGGGCGTCCTTGGCCGAGCAGTTCTTC,CSARASLAEQFF
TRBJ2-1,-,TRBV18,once,TGTGCCAGCTCACCGAAGACAGACGGTGAGCAGTTCTTC,CASSPKTDGEQFF
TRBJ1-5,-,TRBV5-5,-,TGTGCCAGCAGCTTGGTTCCTGGCGGGGATAGCAATCAGCCCCAGCATTTT,CASSLVPGGDSNQPQHF
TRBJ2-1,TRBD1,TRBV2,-,TGTGCCAGCGCCGGCAGGGACAGGGACAATGAGCAGTTCTTC,CASAGRDRDNEQFF
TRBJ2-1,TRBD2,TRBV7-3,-,TGTGCCAGCAGTCAAGGGGCTAGCGGGAGACCGTTCTTC,CASSQGASGRPFF
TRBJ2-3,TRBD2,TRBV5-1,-,TGCGCCAGCAGCTTGGTTGATACCGGGACTAGAGCAACAGATACGCAGTATTTT,CASSLVDTGTRATDTQYF
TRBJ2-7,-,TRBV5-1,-,TGCGCCAGCAGCTTGGACCCGGACAGCTACGAGCAGTACTTC,CASSLDPDSYEQYF
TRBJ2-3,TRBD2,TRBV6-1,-,TGTGCCAGCGCCCGAATGAAGCGGGGGGGCACAGATACGCAGTATTTT,CASARMKRGGTDTQYF
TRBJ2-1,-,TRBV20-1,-,TGCAGTGCTCCGACCCCAGGTCCCAATGAGCAGTTCTTC,CSAPTPGPNEQFF
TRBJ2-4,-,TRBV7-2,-,TGTGCCAGCAGCTTAGTGGGCATTCAGTACTTC,CASSLVGIQYF
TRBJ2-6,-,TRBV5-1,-,TGCGCCAGCAGCTTGGTGAGCCGGGGCAGGGTCTCTGGGGCCAACGTCCTGACTTTC,CASSLVSRGRVSGANVLTF
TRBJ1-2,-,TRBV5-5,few,TGTGCCAGCAGCTTACTACAGGGAGCTAACTATGGCTACACCTTC,CASSLLQGANYGYTF
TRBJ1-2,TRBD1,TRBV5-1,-,TGCGCCAGCAGCTTCCGGGACAGCGTCTATGGCTACACCTTC,CASSFRDSVYGYTF
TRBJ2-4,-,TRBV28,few,TGTGCCAGCAGTTTCCCCCCTCGGGATCAGTACTTC,CASSFPPRDQYF
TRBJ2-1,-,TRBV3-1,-,TGTGCCAGCAGCCACCAACCTAATGAGCAGTTCTTC,CASSHQPNEQFF
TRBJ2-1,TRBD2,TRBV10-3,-,TGTGCCATTAGTGGGGGACTAGCACCGCCTGAGCAGTTCTTC,CAISGGLAPPEQFF
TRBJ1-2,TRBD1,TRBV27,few,TGTGCCAGCAGAGGCAGGGGGAACTATGGCTACACCTTC,CASRGRGNYGYTF
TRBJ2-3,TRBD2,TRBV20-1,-,TGCAGTGCTTCCCGGACTAGAGATACGCAGTATTTT,CSASRTRDTQYF
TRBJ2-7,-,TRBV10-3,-,TGTGCCATCACCGGGACGTCTGATTACAATGAGCAGTACTTC,CAITGTSDYNEQYF
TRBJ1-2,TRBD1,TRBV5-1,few,TGCGCCAGCACCGAACAGGGGTCCCTTGGCTACACCTTC,CASTEQGSLGYTF
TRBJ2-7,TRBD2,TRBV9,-,TGTGCCAGCAGCGTCGGACTAGCGGGAGGGCCTCTGAGGTACGAGCAGTACTTC,CASSVGLAGGPLRYEQYF
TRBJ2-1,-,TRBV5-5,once,TGTGCCAGCAGCTTTTCTACGGGGTGGAATGAGCAGTTCTTC,CASSFSTGWNEQFF
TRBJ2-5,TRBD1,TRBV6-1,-,TGTGCCAGCAGTTGGGACAGGGCCATCCAAGAGACCCAGTACTTC,CASSWDRAIQETQYF
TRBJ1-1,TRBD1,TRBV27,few,TGTGCCAGCAGGCAGACAGGGTTAAACACTGAAGCTTTCTTT,CASRQTGLNTEAFF
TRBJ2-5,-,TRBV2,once,TGTGCCAGCAGTGACGGCTGGCAGGTACGGAAAGAGACCCAGTACTTC,CASSDGWQVRKETQYF
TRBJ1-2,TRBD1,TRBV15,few,TGTGCCACCAGCACTACTCGATCCGGGACAGTCTATGGCTACACCTTC,CATSTTRSGTVYGYTF
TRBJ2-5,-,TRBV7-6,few,TGTGCCAGCAGCTTGATAGAGGAGACCCAGTACTTC,CASSLIEETQYF